This T cell receptor (beta chain) appears in the sequencing data of a study of cytomegalovirus exposure and HLA in healthy donors. Study summary: Among roughly 180 million T cells, an earlier analysis found around 100 million unique TCR beta sequences. Researchers found that approximately 80% of over 350 genotyped donors fell within the Caucasian-associated ancestry cluster. The study's findings and limits: From TCR beta sequences, most subjects' HLA-A and HLA-B alleles were reportedly predicted accurately.

Primers for the PCR totalled 60 Vbeta and 13 Jbeta. In the original workflow: Tens of millions of unique TCR beta chains, roughly 10 million shared, were counted in a later analysis. Method: immunoSEQ multiplex PCR; TCRdb's copy keeps in-frame clones and lacks some. The DNA was the basis for D and trimming; V, J and clone size are from that table. Among 150,000 to 200,000 clones, around 85% were seen once, and the ten largest hold 1.3%. The V gene lost 4 bases and the J gene lost 4 bases, with 11 bases spanning the gap. The CDR3 covers 14 residues. The V gene's germline CDR1 is WSHSY and CDR2 SAAADI. This clone appeared a few times. Its antigen is still unknown.

Sequencing used PBMCs. The V and J genes are TRBV10-2 and TRBJ1-5, with D unresolved. The clonotype was recovered from a man aged 45-65 years in good health and CMV-seropositive. The CDR3 DNA sequence: TGCGCCAGCAGTGCGTCAGGACTTAATCAGCCCCAGCATTTT. Translating gives CASSASGLNQPQHF.